These 11 T cell receptor beta chains share one sample of origin, sequenced in a study of beta chain features in type 1 diabetes. Every isolated RNA sample was fully reverse transcribed, so sequencing captured expressed TCRB transcripts. Measured with immunoSEQ multiplex PCR; TCRdb has only the in-frame clones, and not every one. The sample has some 350,000 clones, 9.6% seen once. Findings of the study overall: People with Type 1 diabetes carried modestly yet significantly shorter TCRB CDR3s in all four CD4+ subsets.

These receptors' antigens are unknown. The sequencing input was central memory CD4+ T cells from blood. The receptor source for this set is a young man with type 1 diabetes.

The genes are TRBV7-3 and TRBJ1-2; D not certain. Germline assignment: CDR1 SGHTA and CDR2 FQGTGA. V dropped 5 bases and J dropped 4 bases, with 11 bases sitting between them. This CDR3 has 13 amino acids. The CDR3 coding sequence is TGTGCCAGCAGCCCGGAGCATCCCTATGGCTACACCTTC. Its translation: CASSPEHPYGYTF.

This chain joins TRBV16 and TRBJ2-7; 7 positions match TRBD2. This CDR3 is 15 amino acids long. V lost 4 bases to trimming and J lost 5 bases; unmatched junction nucleotides: 11. Per germline, CDR1 KGHSY and CDR2 FQNENV. CDR3 bases: TGTGCCAGCAGCCCTCGGGCGGGAGTGAGCAACGAGCAGTACTTC. It yields the protein CASSPRAGVSNEQYF.

The chain is built from TRBV7-9 and TRBJ2-5; 9 bases are shared with TRBD1. TRBJ2-7 matches the DNA end more closely, so the J call is doubtful. The CDR3 covers 14 residues. Per the germline V gene, CDR1 is SEHNR and CDR2 is FQNEAQ (reference sequence). CDR3: CASTPGQGRYEQYF. CDR3 nucleotide sequence: TGTGCCAGCACCCCAGGACAGGGGAGGTACGAGCAGTACTTC.

V usage is TRBV4-3 and J usage is TRBJ2-6; D ambiguous. CDR1 is LGHNA and CDR2 is YSLEER in the germline V gene. This CDR3 is 14 amino acids long. V shed 3 bases and J shed 0 bases, with 3 bases lying between them. CDR3 amino acids: CASSHNSGANVLTF. The CDR3, as DNA: TGCGCCAGCAGCCATAACTCTGGGGCCAACGTCCTGACTTTC.

The sample holds a few counts of this clone. J is TRBJ2-7 and V is TRBV30, with D perhaps being TRBD1 or TRBD2 (5 bases each). The germline V gene encodes CDR1 GTSNPN and CDR2 SVGIG (reference sequence). There are 13 residues in the CDR3. The germline V and J ends were trimmed by 2 bases and 7 bases, with 15 bases remaining between them. CDR3 region: CAWSTGTVREQYF. CDR3 nucleotides: TGTGCCTGGAGTACCGGGACGGTGCGTGAGCAGTACTTC.

This clone appeared a few times. The chain links TRBV9 to TRBJ2-7; D not resolved. V lost 4 bases to trimming and J lost 0 bases, with 17 bases between them. CDR1 and CDR2 from the germline V gene are SGDLS and YYNGEE. The CDR3 length is 16 residues. CDR3 residues: CASSPSTATSSYEQYF. CDR3 nucleotides: TGTGCCAGCAGCCCCTCGACTGCGACGAGCTCCTACGAGCAGTACTTC. The full variable domain, rest sourced from reference TRBV9 and TRBJ2-7, is DSGVTQTPKHLITATGQRVTLRCSPRSGDLSVYWYQQSLDQGLQFLIQYYNGEERAKGNILERFSAQQFPDLHSELNLSSLELGDSALYFCASSPSTATSSYEQYFGPGTRLTVT.

The chain links TRBV4-3 to TRBJ2-5, with a possible D match to TRBD1 (6 bases). The V and J ends lost 5 bases and 3 bases respectively, with 13 bases between them. The germline gives CDR1 LGHNA, CDR2 YSLEER. The CDR3 consists of 14 residues. The CDR3 loop reads CASSVNSGEETQYF. The DNA for the CDR3 is TGCGCCAGCAGCGTGAATTCAGGGGAAGAGACCCAGTACTTC.

This chain connects TRBV29-1 to TRBJ1-4; D not certain. CDR1 and CDR2 (germline): SQVTM, ANQGSEA. There are 13 residues in the CDR3. The V end was cut by 4 bases, the J end by 8 bases, with 14 bases between. The CDR3 coding sequence is TGCAGCGTTGGTGCGGGCGGTGAGGAAAAACTGTTTTTT. This translates into CSVGAGGEEKLFF.

This clone was counted a few times. V and J are TRBV7-2 and TRBJ2-1; no clear D. This CDR3 contains 14 residues. CDR1 is SGHTA, CDR2 FQGNSA, per germline. Trimming stripped 5 bases from V and 3 bases from J, with 11 bases between. The CDR3 coding sequence is TGTGCCAGCAGCAGTAGGGAATACTACAATGAGCAGTTCTTC. This sequence encodes CASSSREYYNEQFF.

The chain carries TRBV28 and TRBJ1-2; perhaps TRBD1 as D (5 bases). Trimming stripped 8 bases from V and 8 bases from J, with 15 bases between. The CDR3 runs to 12 residues. CDR1 and CDR2 from the germline V gene are MDHEN and SYDVKM. This chain's CDR3 is CASGTGMGGYTF. CDR3 sequence (DNA): TGTGCCAGCGGAACAGGAATGGGAGGCTACACCTTC.

This clone was seen only a few times. This chain uses TRBV19 with TRBJ2-7, with D hard to call. Trimming took off 2 bases at V and 6 bases at J, with 17 bases between the two ends. In germline, CDR1 is LNHDA, CDR2 SQIVND (reference sequence). CDR3 size: 15 residues. The CDR3, as DNA: TGTGCCAGTAGTATAAAAAGGGCAGGACCGGGCGAGCAGTACTTC. This encodes CASSIKRAGPGEQYF.